These T cell receptor beta chains were read from a single sample in a study of OX40 agonist ivuxolimab in advanced cancers. TCRdb's table, derived via immunoSEQ multiplex PCR, lists solely in-frame clones and lacks some. The sample records 75,000 to 90,000 clones, roughly 90% being singletons. The source material was CD4+ or CD8+ T cells sorted from blood, sampled in a trial of the OX40 agonist ivuxolimab. Receptors originate from an adult with an advanced solid tumor such as melanoma, head and neck, liver or kidney cancer. The CDR3 runs from the conserved cysteine through the conserved F or W. A D gene is named only where the DNA matches it firmly. Where a row states a size, it is once, few, many or the class of an expanded clone; other rows omit it.

abundance	v_gene	d_gene	j_gene	CDR3nt	CDR3aa
NA	TRBV19	TRBD2	TRBJ2-1	TGTGCCAGGCGGGGGGGCGGGGACTCCTACAATGAGCAGTTCTTC	CARRGGGDSYNEQFF
NA	TRBV7-9	NA	TRBJ2-5	TGTGCCAGCACTTCGCGGGGGCCTTGGGAGACCCAGTACTTC	CASTSRGPWETQYF
NA	TRBV29-1	NA	TRBJ2-3	TGCAGCGTTGGGGGGCAGGGGGGAAGCACAGATACGCAGTATTTT	CSVGGQGGSTDTQYF
NA	TRBV27	NA	TRBJ2-6	TGTGCCAGCAGTTCGTGGGGGCCGGGGGCCAACGTCCTGACTTTC	CASSSWGPGANVLTF
NA	TRBV27	NA	TRBJ2-3	TGTGCCAGCAGTTTCAGGGAAGGAGATACGCAGTATTTT	CASSFREGDTQYF
NA	TRBV6-1	NA	TRBJ1-5	TGTGCCACCGTCCCTGGGACGGATAGCAATCAGCCCCAGCATTTT	CATVPGTDSNQPQHF
NA	TRBV29-1	TRBD1	TRBJ2-2	TGCAGCGGGTCGGGTTTGGGCAGGGGGACAAACACCGGGGAGCTGTTTTTT	CSGSGLGRGTNTGELFF
NA	TRBV29-1	NA	TRBJ2-3	TGCAGCGTTGAAGCAGGGATCGCAGATACGCAGTATTTT	CSVEAGIADTQYF
NA	TRBV5-1	TRBD1	TRBJ1-3	TGCGCCAGCAGCTCCGGGACAGAAGGAAACACCATATATTTT	CASSSGTEGNTIYF
NA	TRBV4-1	NA	TRBJ2-5	TGCGCCAGCAGCCAAGATTGGGCGGGACGGAACCAAGAGACCCAGTACTTC	CASSQDWAGRNQETQYF
NA	TRBV7-9	NA	TRBJ1-6	TGTGCCAGCAGCTTGACAGGCGAGGGGTCACCCCTCCACTTT	CASSLTGEGSPLHF
once	TRBV7-3	TRBD2	TRBJ2-3	TGTGCCAGCAGCCCTAGCGGGCGGGGAGATACGCAGTATTTT	CASSPSGRGDTQYF
NA	TRBV5-4	NA	TRBJ2-1	TGTGCCAGCAGCTCTAACAGGGTCAATGAGCAGTTCTTC	CASSSNRVNEQFF
NA	TRBV7-7	NA	TRBJ1-4	TGTGCTAGCAGCTTAGACCTGGGTGAAAAACTGTTTTTT	CASSLDLGEKLFF
NA	TRBV18	TRBD1	TRBJ2-2	TGTGCCAGCTCACGACAGGGGGATGGGACCGGGGAGCTGTTTTTT	CASSRQGDGTGELFF
NA	TRBV30	NA	TRBJ2-6	TGTGCCTGGAGAAGGGTTGGGGCCAACGTCCTGACTTTC	CAWRRVGANVLTF
NA	TRBV7-8	TRBD1	TRBJ1-1	TGTGCCAGCAGCCCGCGGGACAGAGTCATGAACACTGAAGCTTTCTTT	CASSPRDRVMNTEAFF
NA	TRBV5-6	NA	TRBJ1-5	TGTGCCAGCAGCCAAGACAGAAGCGGTCAGCCCCAGCATTTT	CASSQDRSGQPQHF
NA	TRBV15	TRBD2	TRBJ2-3	TGTGCCACCAAGCGGGGGGCAAGCACAGATACGCAGTATTTT	CATKRGASTDTQYF
NA	TRBV18	TRBD2	TRBJ2-5	TGTGCCAGCTCCTCCGGGCTAGCGGGAGAAGAGACCCAGTACTTC	CASSSGLAGEETQYF
NA	TRBV6-5	TRBD1	TRBJ1-3	TGTGCCAGCAGTCCGAAACCGGGACAGGGTCCCAATTTT	CASSPKPGQGPNF
NA	TRBV11-2	NA	TRBJ2-3	TGTGCCAGCAGCTTAGACCCGCGGCCAGGGGGGAAAACAGATACGCAGTATTTT	CASSLDPRPGGKTDTQYF
NA	TRBV30	NA	TRBJ2-7	TGTGCCTGGGGCCTCGCCCCCTACGAGCAGTACTTC	CAWGLAPYEQYF
NA	TRBV30	NA	TRBJ2-7	TGTGCCTGGACCACTGACGCCCCTAACGAGCAGTACTTC	CAWTTDAPNEQYF
NA	TRBV10-3	NA	TRBJ1-2	TGTGCCATCAGTGAGTCGACCAACTATGGCTACACCTTC	CAISESTNYGYTF
NA	TRBV15	TRBD2	TRBJ2-3	TGTGCCACCAGCTCGAGGCGGGGGGCTGGTACAGATACGCAGTATTTT	CATSSRRGAGTDTQYF
NA	TRBV29-1	NA	TRBJ2-3	TGCAGCGTTGCGGCGCTGGCAGATACGCAGTATTTT	CSVAALADTQYF
NA	TRBV5-4	NA	TRBJ2-1	TGTGCCAGCAGCCGTGGGAGATACAATGAGCAGTTCTTC	CASSRGRYNEQFF
NA	TRBV5-1	NA	TRBJ1-3	TGCGCCAGCAGCTTGGGACAGTCACGCTCTGGAAACACCATATATTTT	CASSLGQSRSGNTIYF
NA	TRBV18	TRBD2	TRBJ2-1	TGTGCCAGCTCACCCACGGGACTAGCGGGAGGATCTGGTGATGAGCAGTTCTTC	CASSPTGLAGGSGDEQFF
NA	TRBV11-2	NA	TRBJ2-7	TGTGCCAGCTCAAAAACGGGCGGGTCCTACGAGCAGTACTTC	CASSKTGGSYEQYF
NA	TRBV5-6	TRBD1	TRBJ1-4	TGTGCCAGCAGCTTGGACGACAGGGACCGACTGTTTTTT	CASSLDDRDRLFF
NA	TRBV10-3	TRBD1	TRBJ1-5	TGTGCCATCGGGACAGCAGATCAGCCCCAGCATTTT	CAIGTADQPQHF
NA	TRBV25-1	NA	TRBJ1-2	TGTGCCAGCAGTGATTTCCCCTCTTATGGCTACACCTTC	CASSDFPSYGYTF
NA	TRBV2	TRBD2	TRBJ2-7	TGTGCCAGCAGTGATGGTAGCGGGGGGGCCTACGAGCAGTACTTC	CASSDGSGGAYEQYF
NA	TRBV5-1	NA	TRBJ2-1	TGCGCCAGCAGCCCCGGAGGGAGTGACTACAATGAGCAGTTCTTC	CASSPGGSDYNEQFF
NA	TRBV11-3	TRBD1	TRBJ2-1	TGTGCCAGCAGCTCAGGGGGCTCCTACAATGAGCAGTTCTTC	CASSSGGSYNEQFF
NA	TRBV10-1	NA	TRBJ2-2	TGCGCCAGCAGTGACACGAACACCGGGGAGCTGTTTTTT	CASSDTNTGELFF
NA	TRBV4-2	TRBD2	TRBJ2-7	TGTGCCAGCAGCCAAGGCCACAGCGGGGGGTCCTACGAGCAGTACTTC	CASSQGHSGGSYEQYF
few	TRBV2	NA	TRBJ1-6	TGTGCCAGCAGTGATCAGGGGCACAGCACTTCACCCCTCCACTTT	CASSDQGHSTSPLHF
NA	TRBV7-6	TRBD1	TRBJ1-1	TGTGCCAGCAGCTCGACAGGGGGACGAGTAGCTTTCTTT	CASSSTGGRVAFF
NA	TRBV2	NA	TRBJ2-5	TGTGCCAGCAGGAAGTCAGGGACGGAGACCCAGTACTTC	CASRKSGTETQYF
NA	TRBV14	NA	TRBJ1-2	TGTGCCAGCAGCCAAGATATAGCGGCGCGGGGCTATGGCTACACCTTC	CASSQDIAARGYGYTF
NA	TRBV5-1	NA	TRBJ2-1	TGCGCCAGCAGCCTAGGGACCTTTAACTACAATGAGCAGTTCTTC	CASSLGTFNYNEQFF
once	TRBV7-9	NA	TRBJ1-2	TGTGCCAGCAGCTTCAACCACGGGGCTGGAGGCTACACCTTC	CASSFNHGAGGYTF
NA	TRBV19	NA	TRBJ1-2	TGTGCCAGTAGTCTCGACGGCTATGGCTACACCTTC	CASSLDGYGYTF
NA	TRBV27	TRBD2	TRBJ2-7	TGTGCCAGCAGTTTTGGCGGGAGACCCTACGAGCAGTACTTC	CASSFGGRPYEQYF
NA	TRBV6-6	NA	TRBJ2-7	TGTGCCAGCAGTTCTCCCGTCTTGAACTCCTACGAGCAGTACTTC	CASSSPVLNSYEQYF
few	TRBV6-5	TRBD1	TRBJ1-5	TGTGCCAGCCGATCGACAGGGACGAGCAATCAGCCCCAGCATTTT	CASRSTGTSNQPQHF
NA	TRBV19	NA	TRBJ1-2	TGTGCCAGTAGTATCATGGGAGTCTATGGCTACACCTTC	CASSIMGVYGYTF
NA	TRBV13	TRBD2	TRBJ2-5	TGTGCCAGCAGCTCAAGACTAGCGGGAGGACTGGAGACCCAGTACTTC	CASSSRLAGGLETQYF
NA	TRBV2	NA	TRBJ2-7	TGTGCCAGCAGTGACTGGCGGGACTACGAGCAGTACTTC	CASSDWRDYEQYF
NA	TRBV5-1	NA	TRBJ2-1	TGCGCCAGCAGCTTGGACCGGGAGCAGTTCTTC	CASSLDREQFF
NA	TRBV5-1	NA	TRBJ1-3	TGCGCCAGCAGCCCCCGGGGGGGGCACGGCTCTGGAAACACCATATATTTT	CASSPRGGHGSGNTIYF
NA	TRBV10-3	NA	TRBJ2-3	TGTGCCATCAGTGCGGGGGATCGCACAGATACGCAGTATTTT	CAISAGDRTDTQYF